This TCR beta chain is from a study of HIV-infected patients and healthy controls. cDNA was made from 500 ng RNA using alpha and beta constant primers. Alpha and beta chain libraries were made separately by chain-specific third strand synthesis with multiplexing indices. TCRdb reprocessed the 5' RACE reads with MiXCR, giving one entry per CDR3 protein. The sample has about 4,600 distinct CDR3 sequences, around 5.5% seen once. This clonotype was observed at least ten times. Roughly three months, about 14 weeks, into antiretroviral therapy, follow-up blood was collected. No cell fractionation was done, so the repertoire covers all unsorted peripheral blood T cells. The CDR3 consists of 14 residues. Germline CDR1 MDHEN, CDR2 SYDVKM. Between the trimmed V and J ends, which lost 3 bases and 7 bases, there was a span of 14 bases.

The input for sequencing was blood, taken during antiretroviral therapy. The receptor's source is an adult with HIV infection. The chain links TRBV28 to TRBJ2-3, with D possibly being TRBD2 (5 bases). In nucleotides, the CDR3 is TGTGCCAGCAGTTTTTTCGGGGTCTCGAATACGCAGTATTTT. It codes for CASSFFGVSNTQYF.